Described below is a single TCR beta chain sequence and its context. The antigen remains unidentified. Analysis merged second doses at about 4 or about 12 weeks. The table came from immunoSEQ multiplex PCR; TCRdb's copy has only in-frame clones and leaves some out. The data hold over 90,000 clones, with about 90% observed a single time. The entry originates in a study of T cell responses to AZD1222 COVID-19 vaccine. Overall study findings and caveats: Donors skewed white British and female; clonal diversity was possibly underestimated.

Germline assignment: CDR1 MGHDK and CDR2 SYGVNS. The CDR3 is made up of 16 amino acids. Trimming removed 3 bases from V and 7 bases from J, with 18 bases in between. The sequences come from peripheral blood, collected 28 days after the second AZD1222 dose. The chain is built from TRBV25-1 and TRBJ1-4; D might be TRBD1 (6 bases). This TCR was recovered from an adult who received the AZD1222 COVID-19 vaccine. The CDR3 here is CASSDYRVSDGEKLFF. Written as DNA, the CDR3 is TGTGCCAGCAGTGACTACAGGGTATCGGATGGTGAAAAACTGTTTTTT. Using reference TRBV25-1 and TRBJ1-4 for the parts outside the CDR3, the full variable domain is EADIYQTPRYLVIGTGKKITLECSQTMGHDKMYWYQQDPGMELHLIHYSYGVNSTEKGDLSSESTVSRIRTEHFPLTLESARPSHTSQYLCASSDYRVSDGEKLFFGSGTQLSVL.